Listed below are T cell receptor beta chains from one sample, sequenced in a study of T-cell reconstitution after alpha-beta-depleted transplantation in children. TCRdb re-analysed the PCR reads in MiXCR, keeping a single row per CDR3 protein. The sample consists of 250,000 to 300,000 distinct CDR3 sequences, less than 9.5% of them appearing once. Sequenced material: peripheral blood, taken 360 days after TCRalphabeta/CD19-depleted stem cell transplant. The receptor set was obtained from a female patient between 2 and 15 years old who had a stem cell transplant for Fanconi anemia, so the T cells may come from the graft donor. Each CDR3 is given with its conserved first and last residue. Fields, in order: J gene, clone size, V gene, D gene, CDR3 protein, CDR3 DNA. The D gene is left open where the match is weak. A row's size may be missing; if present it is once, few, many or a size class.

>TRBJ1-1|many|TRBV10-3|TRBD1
CAISNNLGQGYEAFF
TGTGCCATCAGCAATAACCTTGGACAGGGATATGAAGCTTTCTTT
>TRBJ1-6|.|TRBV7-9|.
CASSSPLDRVNSPLHF
TGTGCCAGCAGCTCCCCCCTCGACAGAGTTAATTCACCCCTCCACTTT
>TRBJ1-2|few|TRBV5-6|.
CASSSLRQPNYGYTF
TGTGCCAGCAGCTCCTTACGGCAGCCGAACTATGGCTACACCTTC
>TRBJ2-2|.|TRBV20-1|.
CSAVGQGGVSRELFF
TGCAGTGCTGTCGGACAGGGAGGGGTCTCGCGGGAGCTGTTTTTT
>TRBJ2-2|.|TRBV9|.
CASSVVEGVGTGELFF
TGTGCCAGCAGCGTAGTAGAGGGGGTCGGCACCGGGGAGCTGTTTTTT
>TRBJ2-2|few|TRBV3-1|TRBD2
CASSQRRLAGGNTGELFF
TGTGCCAGCAGCCAAAGAAGACTAGCGGGGGGGAACACCGGGGAGCTGTTTTTT
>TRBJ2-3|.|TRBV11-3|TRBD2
CASSLVVLAGSLTDTQYF
TGTGCCAGCAGCTTAGTCGTTCTAGCGGGGAGCCTCACAGATACGCAGTATTTT
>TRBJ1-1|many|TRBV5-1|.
CASSLTPNTEAFF
TGTGCCAGCAGCTTAACACCGAACACTGAAGCTTTCTTT
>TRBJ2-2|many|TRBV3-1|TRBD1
CASSQPTDRANTGELFF
TGTGCCAGCAGCCAACCCACTGACAGGGCTAACACCGGGGAGCTGTTTTTT
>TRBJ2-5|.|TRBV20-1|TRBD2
CSAAVTVSGGAETQYF
TGCAGTGCTGCCGTAACAGTTAGCGGGGGGGCCGAGACCCAGTACTTC
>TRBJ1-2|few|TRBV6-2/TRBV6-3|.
CASSYSGRPYGYTF
TGTGCCAGCAGTTACTCAGGCCGGCCCTATGGCTACACCTTC
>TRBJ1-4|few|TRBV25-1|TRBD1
CASSEGQGARIATNEKLFF
TGTGCCAGCAGTGAAGGGCAGGGGGCGAGGATAGCAACTAATGAAAAACTGTTTTTT
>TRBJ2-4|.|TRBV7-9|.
CASSLFPGEYKNIQYF
TGTGCCAGCAGCTTATTTCCGGGAGAGTACAAAAACATTCAGTACTTC
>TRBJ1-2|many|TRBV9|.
CASSVTTGHGGYTF
TGTGCCAGCAGCGTAACCACAGGGCATGGAGGCTACACCTTC
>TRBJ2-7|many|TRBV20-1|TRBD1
CSAVPGTGASYEQYF
TGCAGTGCGGTACCCGGGACAGGGGCCTCCTACGAGCAGTACTTC
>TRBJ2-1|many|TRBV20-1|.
CSASVNEQFF
TGCAGTGCTAGTGTGAATGAGCAGTTCTTC
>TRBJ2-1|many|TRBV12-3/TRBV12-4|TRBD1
CASSPRTGWRGNEQFF
TGTGCCAGCAGTCCCCGGACAGGGTGGAGGGGCAATGAGCAGTTCTTC
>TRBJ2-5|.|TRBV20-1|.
CCSRRGALYSLETQYF
TGCTGCTCCAGACGGGGGGCCTTATATAGTTTGGAGACCCAGTACTTC
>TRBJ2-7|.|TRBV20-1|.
CSASGRILPYEQYF
TGCAGTGCTAGCGGCCGGATACTACCCTACGAGCAGTACTTC
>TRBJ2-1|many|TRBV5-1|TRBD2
CASSSGPGLARNEQFF
TGCGCCAGCAGCTCGGGACCGGGACTAGCTAGAAATGAGCAGTTCTTC
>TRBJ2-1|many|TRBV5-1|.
CASSLTREQFF
TGCGCCAGCAGCCTGACTAGGGAGCAGTTCTTC
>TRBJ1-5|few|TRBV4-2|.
CASSQEGRLVGVNQPQHF
TGTGCCAGCAGCCAAGAGGGCCGACTCGTTGGGGTAAATCAGCCCCAGCATTTT
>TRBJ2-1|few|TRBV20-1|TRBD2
CSARLRTSGAPSSYNEQFF
TGCAGTGCTAGACTTAGGACTAGCGGGGCGCCTAGCTCCTACAATGAGCAGTTCTTC
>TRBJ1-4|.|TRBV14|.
CASSREQGFNEKLFF
TGTGCCAGCAGCCGAGAACAGGGATTTAATGAAAAACTGTTTTTT
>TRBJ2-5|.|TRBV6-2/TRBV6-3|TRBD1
CASEPGQTLETQYF
TGTGCCAGCGAACCGGGACAGACCTTGGAGACCCAGTACTTC
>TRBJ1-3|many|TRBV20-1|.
CSAREGGLPGNTIYF
TGCAGTGCTAGAGAAGGTGGACTGCCGGGAAACACCATATATTTT
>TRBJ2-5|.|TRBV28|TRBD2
CASSGLGLAGGQETQYF
TGTGCCAGCAGTGGTTTGGGGCTAGCGGGGGGGCAAGAGACCCAGTACTTC
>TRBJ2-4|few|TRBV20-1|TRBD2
CSARSGGGIQYF
TGCAGTGCGAGAAGCGGGGGGGGCATTCAGTACTTC
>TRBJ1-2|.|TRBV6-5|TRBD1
CASRYRQGLNGYTF
TGTGCCAGCAGATATCGACAGGGTTTGAATGGCTACACCTTC
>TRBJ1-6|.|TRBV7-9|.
CASSPQTRVDSPLHF
TGTGCCAGCAGCCCACAAACCAGGGTTGATTCACCCCTCCACTTT
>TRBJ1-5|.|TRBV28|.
CASSTYEGWYF
TGTGCCAGCAGCACCTATGAGGGTTGGTATTTT
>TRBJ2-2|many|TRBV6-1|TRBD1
CASSQLIQIHRGSRNTGELFF
TGTGCCAGCAGTCAACTTATACAAATTCACAGGGGGAGTAGGAACACCGGGGAGCTGTTTTTT
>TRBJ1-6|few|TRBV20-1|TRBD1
CSANRGKPPLHF
TGCAGTGCAAACAGGGGGAAGCCACCCCTCCACTTT
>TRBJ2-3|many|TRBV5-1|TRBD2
CASSLAGGTTDTQYF
TGCGCCAGCAGCTTAGCGGGGGGCACCACAGATACGCAGTATTTT
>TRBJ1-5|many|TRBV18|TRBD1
CASSDRQGSNQPQHF
TGTGCCAGCTCAGATCGACAGGGGAGCAATCAGCCCCAGCATTTT
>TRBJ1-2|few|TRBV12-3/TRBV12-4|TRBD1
CASSPLQGAYGYTF
TGTGCCAGCAGTCCCCTACAGGGGGCGTACGGCTACACCTTC
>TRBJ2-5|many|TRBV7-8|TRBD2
CASSLAIGLGLLETQYF
TGTGCCAGCAGCTTAGCTATTGGACTAGGTCTGTTGGAGACCCAGTACTTC
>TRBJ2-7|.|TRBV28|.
CASSEGYNEQYF
TGTGCCAGCAGTGAGGGGTACAACGAGCAGTACTTC
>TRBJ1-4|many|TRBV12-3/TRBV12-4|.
CASSPTSRVGGEKLFF
TGTGCCAGCAGCCCCACCTCGCGGGTCGGTGGCGAAAAACTGTTTTTT
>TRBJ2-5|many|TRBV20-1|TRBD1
CSALIRGQRETQYF
TGCAGTGCTCTCATTAGGGGGCAGAGAGAGACCCAGTACTTC
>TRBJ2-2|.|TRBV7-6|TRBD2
CASSSLAGGDGELFF
TGTGCCAGCAGCTCATTAGCGGGAGGAGACGGGGAGCTGTTTTTT
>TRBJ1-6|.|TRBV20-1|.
CSATRDQNSPLHF
TGCAGTGCTACCCGGGACCAAAATTCACCCCTCCACTTT
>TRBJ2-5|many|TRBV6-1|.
CASGPGPRVAQYF
TGTGCCAGCGGTCCGGGCCCAAGAGTGGCCCAGTACTTC
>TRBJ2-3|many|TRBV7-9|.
CASSPETDPTDTQYF
TGTGCCAGCAGCCCAGAGACGGACCCCACAGATACGCAGTATTTT
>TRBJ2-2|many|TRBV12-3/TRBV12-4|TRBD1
CASTTYRGTGELFF
TGTGCCAGCACAACTTACAGGGGCACCGGGGAGCTGTTTTTT
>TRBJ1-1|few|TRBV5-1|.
CASSLAGQGNTEAFF
TGCGCCAGCAGCTTGGCCGGGCAGGGCAACACTGAAGCTTTCTTT
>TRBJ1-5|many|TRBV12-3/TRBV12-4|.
CASSRDRTQPQHF
TGTGCCAGCAGTCGGGACCGGACTCAGCCCCAGCATTTT
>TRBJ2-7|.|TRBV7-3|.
CASSLTKELVGEQYF
TGTGCCAGCAGCTTAACGAAAGAACTAGTCGGCGAGCAGTACTTC
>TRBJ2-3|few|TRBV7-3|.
CASSLRGRATLNTQYF
TGTGCCAGCAGCCTTAGAGGCAGGGCCACCCTAAATACGCAGTATTTT
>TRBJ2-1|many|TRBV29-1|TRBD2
CSVAQLAGGQFF
TGCAGCGTTGCACAACTAGCGGGAGGGCAGTTCTTC
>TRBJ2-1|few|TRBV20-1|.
CSASRGYNEQFF
TGCAGTGCTTCGCGGGGCTACAATGAGCAGTTCTTC
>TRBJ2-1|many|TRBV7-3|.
CASSLRAVLSENNEQFF
TGTGCCAGCAGCTTAAGGGCGGTTCTTTCAGAGAACAATGAGCAGTTCTTC
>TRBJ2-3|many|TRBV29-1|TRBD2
CSASTSGITDTQYF
TGCAGCGCTTCGACTAGCGGAATCACAGATACGCAGTATTTT
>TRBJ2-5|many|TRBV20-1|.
CSARGLFQETQYF
TGCAGTGCAAGGGGACTTTTTCAAGAGACCCAGTACTTC
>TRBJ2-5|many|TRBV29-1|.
CSVKDIQETQYF
TGCAGCGTGAAGGACATCCAAGAGACCCAGTACTTC
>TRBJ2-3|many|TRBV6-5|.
CASRLQGGATDTQYF
TGTGCCAGCAGACTACAGGGGGGGGCCACAGATACGCAGTATTTT
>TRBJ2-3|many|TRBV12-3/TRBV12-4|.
CASSLARSADTQYF
TGTGCCAGCAGTTTAGCGCGGTCGGCTGATACGCAGTATTTT